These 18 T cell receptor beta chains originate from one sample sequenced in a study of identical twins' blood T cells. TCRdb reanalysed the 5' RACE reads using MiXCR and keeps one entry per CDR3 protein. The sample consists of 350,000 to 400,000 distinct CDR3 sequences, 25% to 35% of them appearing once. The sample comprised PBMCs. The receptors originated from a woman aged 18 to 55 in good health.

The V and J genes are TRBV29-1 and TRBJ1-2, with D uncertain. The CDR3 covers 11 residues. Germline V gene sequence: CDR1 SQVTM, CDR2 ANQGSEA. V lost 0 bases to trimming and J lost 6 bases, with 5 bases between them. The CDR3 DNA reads TGCAGCGTTGAAGATCCGAATGGCTACACCTTC. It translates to CSVEDPNGYTF. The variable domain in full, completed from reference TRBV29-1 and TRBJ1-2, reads SAVISQKPSRDICQRGTSLTIQCQVDSQVTMMFWYRQQPGQSLTLIATANQGSEATYESGFVIDKFPISRPNLTFSTLTVSNMSPEDSSIYLCSVEDPNGYTFGSGTRLTVV.

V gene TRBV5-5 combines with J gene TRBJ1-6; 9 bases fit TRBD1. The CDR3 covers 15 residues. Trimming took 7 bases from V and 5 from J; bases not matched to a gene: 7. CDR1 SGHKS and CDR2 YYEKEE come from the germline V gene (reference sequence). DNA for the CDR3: TGTGCCAGCTACGGACAGGGGACCCATAATTCACCCCTCCACTTT. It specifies CASYGQGTHNSPLHF.

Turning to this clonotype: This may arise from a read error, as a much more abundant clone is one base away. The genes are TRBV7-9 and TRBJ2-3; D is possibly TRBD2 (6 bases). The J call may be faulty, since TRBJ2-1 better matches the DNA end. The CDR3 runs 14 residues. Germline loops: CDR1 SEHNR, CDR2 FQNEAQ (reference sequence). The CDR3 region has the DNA TGTGCCAGCAGCTTAACGGGGGTTTACAATGAGCAGTTCTTC. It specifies CASSLTGVYNEQFF.

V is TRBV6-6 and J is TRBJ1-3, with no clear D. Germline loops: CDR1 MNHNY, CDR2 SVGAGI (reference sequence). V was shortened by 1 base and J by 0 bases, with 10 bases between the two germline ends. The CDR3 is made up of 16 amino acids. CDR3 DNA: TGTGCCAGCAGTTACTATGGCAGAAGCTCTGGAAACACCATATATTTT. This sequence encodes CASSYYGRSSGNTIYF.

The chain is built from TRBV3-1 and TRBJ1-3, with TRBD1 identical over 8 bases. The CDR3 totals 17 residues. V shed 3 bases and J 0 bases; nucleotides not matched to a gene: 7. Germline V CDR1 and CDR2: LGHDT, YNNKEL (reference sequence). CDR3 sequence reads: CASSQYWTGSSGNTIYF. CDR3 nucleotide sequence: TGTGCCAGCAGCCAGTATTGGACAGGGAGCTCTGGAAACACCATATATTTT.

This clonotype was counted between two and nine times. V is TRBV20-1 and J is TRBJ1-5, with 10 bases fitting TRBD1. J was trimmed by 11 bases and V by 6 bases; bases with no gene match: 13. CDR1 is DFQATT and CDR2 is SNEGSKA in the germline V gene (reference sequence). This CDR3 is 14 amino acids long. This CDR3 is CSATGGGLEEAQHF. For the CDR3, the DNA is TGCAGTGCGACAGGGGGCGGGTTAGAAGAAGCCCAGCATTTT.

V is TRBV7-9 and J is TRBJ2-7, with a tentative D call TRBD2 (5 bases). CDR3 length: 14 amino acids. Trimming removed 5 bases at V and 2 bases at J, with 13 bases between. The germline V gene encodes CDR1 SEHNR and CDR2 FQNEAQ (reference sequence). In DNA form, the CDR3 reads TGTGCCAGCAGCGGACTCGGGTCGACCTACGAGCAGTACTTC. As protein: CASSGLGSTYEQYF. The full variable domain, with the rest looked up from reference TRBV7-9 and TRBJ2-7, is DTGVSQNPRHKITKRGQNVTFRCDPISEHNRLYWYRQTLGQGPEFLTYFQNEAQLEKSRLLSDRFSAERPKGSFSTLEIQRTEQGDSAMYLCASSGLGSTYEQYFGPGTRLTVT.

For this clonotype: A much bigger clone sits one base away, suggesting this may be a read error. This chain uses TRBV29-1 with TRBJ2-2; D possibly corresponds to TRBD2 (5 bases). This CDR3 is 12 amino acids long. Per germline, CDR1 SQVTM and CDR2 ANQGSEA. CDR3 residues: CSFELVGGELFF. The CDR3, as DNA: TGCAGCTTTGAACTAGTGGGCGGGGAGCTGTTTTTT.

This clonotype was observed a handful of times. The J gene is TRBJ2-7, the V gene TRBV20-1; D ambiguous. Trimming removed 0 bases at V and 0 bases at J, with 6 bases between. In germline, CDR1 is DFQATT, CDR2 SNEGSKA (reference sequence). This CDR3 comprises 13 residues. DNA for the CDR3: TGCAGTGCTAGAGATTCCAGCTCCTACGAGCAGTACTTC. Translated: CSARDSSSYEQYF.

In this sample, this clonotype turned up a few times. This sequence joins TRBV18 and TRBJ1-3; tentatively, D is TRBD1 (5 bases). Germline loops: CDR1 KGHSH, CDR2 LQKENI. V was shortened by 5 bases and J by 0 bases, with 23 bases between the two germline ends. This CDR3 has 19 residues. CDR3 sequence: CASSTSTTPGLSSGNTIYF. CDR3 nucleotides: TGTGCCAGCTCAACCTCGACCACACCGGGACTGAGCTCTGGAAACACCATATATTTT.

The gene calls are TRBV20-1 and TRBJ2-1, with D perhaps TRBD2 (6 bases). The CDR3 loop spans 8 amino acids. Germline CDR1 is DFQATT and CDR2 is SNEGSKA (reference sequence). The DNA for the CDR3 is TGCAGGGGGGGTAAGCAGTTCTTC. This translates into CRGGKQFF.

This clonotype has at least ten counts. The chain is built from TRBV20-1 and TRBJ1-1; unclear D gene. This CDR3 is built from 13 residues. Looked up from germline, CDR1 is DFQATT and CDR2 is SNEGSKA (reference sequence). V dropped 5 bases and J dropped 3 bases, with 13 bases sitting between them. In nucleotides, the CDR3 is TGCAGTGCTCCCCAGCCTGGGGACACTGAAGCTTTCTTT. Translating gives CSAPQPGDTEAFF.

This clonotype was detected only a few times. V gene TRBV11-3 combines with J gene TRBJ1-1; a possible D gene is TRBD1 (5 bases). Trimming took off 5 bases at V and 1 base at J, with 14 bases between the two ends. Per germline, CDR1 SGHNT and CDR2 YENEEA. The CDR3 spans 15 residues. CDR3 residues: CASSTRRGTNTEAFF. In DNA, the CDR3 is TGTGCCAGCAGCACCCGTAGAGGGACGAACACTGAAGCTTTCTTT.

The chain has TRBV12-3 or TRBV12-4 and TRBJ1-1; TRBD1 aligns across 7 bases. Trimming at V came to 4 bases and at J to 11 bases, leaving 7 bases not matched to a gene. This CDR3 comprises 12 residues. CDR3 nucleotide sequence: TGTGCCAGCAGTTACAGGGGAGGTCGGGCTTTCTTT. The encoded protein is CASSYRGGRAFF.

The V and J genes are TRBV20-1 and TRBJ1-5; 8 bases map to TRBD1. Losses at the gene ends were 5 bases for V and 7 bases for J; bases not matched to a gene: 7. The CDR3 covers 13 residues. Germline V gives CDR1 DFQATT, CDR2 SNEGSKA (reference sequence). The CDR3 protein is CSAVGQGGQPQHF. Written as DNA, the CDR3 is TGCAGTGCTGTCGGACAGGGAGGGCAGCCCCAGCATTTT.

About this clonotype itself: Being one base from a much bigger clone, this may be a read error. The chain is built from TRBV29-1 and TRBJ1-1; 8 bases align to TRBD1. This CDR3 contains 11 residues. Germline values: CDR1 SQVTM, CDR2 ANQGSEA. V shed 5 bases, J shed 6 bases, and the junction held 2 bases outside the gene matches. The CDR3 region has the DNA TGCAGCGTTAAACAGGGGGCTGAAGCTTTCTTT. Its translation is CSVKQGAEAFF.

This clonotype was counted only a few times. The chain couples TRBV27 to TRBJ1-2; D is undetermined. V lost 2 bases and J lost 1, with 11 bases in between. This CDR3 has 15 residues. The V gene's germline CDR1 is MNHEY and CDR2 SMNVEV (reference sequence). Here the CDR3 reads CASSLISHFNYGYTF. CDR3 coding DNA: TGTGCCAGCAGTTTAATAAGCCACTTTAACTATGGCTACACCTTC.

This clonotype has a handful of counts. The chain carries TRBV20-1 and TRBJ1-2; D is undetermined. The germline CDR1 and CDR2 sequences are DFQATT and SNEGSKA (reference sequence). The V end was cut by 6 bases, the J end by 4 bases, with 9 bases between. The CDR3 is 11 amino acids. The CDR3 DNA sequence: TGCAGTGCCTCCGACGGCTATGGCTACACCTTC. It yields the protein CSASDGYGYTF.